The clone carrying this T cell receptor beta chain was found once. What it binds is not known. CDR3 length: 14 residues. Trimming removed 5 bases from V and 7 bases from J, with 16 bases in between. Per germline, CDR1 SGHTA and CDR2 FQGTGA. Antigen-specific CD4+ T cells expanded by the ViraFEST assay with viral peptide pools were then sequenced. A roughly 10-day culture period preceded the isolation of CD4+ T cells. Vaccine recipients had no previous SARS-CoV-2 infection; their nucleocapsid antibodies were negative. They grew two million PBMC in each well, adding approximately 10 IU/ml IL-2 and approximately 9.2 ug/ml peptides. Clones were sequenced by immunoSEQ multiplex PCR, and TCRdb holds only the in-frame ones, with some missing. The profile shows about 73,000 clones, approximately 75% of them singletons. These data originate in a study of vaccination effects on CD4 cells after COVID-19. Notes on the study in general: After vaccination of healthy people, only 1 of 255 vaccine-induced clones cross-reacted with common cold coronaviruses.

This TCR came from a human donor who received a COVID-19 vaccine. This material consisted of CD4+ T cells from PBMCs cultured with HCoV-NL63 spike peptides, taken before COVID-19 vaccination. This rearrangement joins TRBV7-3 to TRBJ2-3, with D possibly being TRBD1 or TRBD2 (6 bases each). The DNA of the CDR3 is TGTGCCAGCAGCCAGACCGGGGGCTCAAATACGCAGTATTTT. This sequence encodes CASSQTGGSNTQYF.